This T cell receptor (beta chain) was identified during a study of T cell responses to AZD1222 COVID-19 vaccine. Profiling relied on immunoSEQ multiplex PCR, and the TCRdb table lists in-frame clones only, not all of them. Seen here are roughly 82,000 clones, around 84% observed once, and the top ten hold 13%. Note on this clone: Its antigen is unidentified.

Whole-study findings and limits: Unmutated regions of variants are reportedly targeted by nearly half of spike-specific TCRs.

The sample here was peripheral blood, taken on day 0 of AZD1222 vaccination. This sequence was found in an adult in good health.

The CDR3 sequence: CASSPRTTSYEQYF. DNA of the CDR3: TGTGCCAGCAGTCCGAGGACCACCTCCTACGAGCAGTACTTC. This chain links TRBV6-6 with TRBJ2-7; no definite D call. CDR3 length: 14 amino acids. V was pared by 5 bases and J by 0 bases, with 11 bases between. Germline values: CDR1 MNHNY, CDR2 SVGAGI (reference sequence).